These 32 T cell receptor beta chains share one sample of origin, sequenced in a study of CD4 T cells in relation to SARS-CoV-2 and coronaviruses. No antigen is known for these receptors. Method: immunoSEQ multiplex PCR; TCRdb's copy keeps in-frame clones and lacks some. The data contain almost 30,000 clones, around three quarters of them singletons. Unexposed donor CD4+ T cells date from about 2010-2019, before the COVID-19 pandemic. Isolation of CD4+ T cells took place after less than 13 days in culture. Material for sequencing was CD4+ T cells from PBMCs, cultured in vitro. These receptors originate from a human donor in good health.

V and J are TRBV5-1 and TRBJ1-4; 8 bases are a match to TRBD1. Germline values: CDR1 SGHRS, CDR2 YFSETQ. The CDR3 sequence is 16 residues long. Trimming at V came to 5 bases and at J to 4 bases, leaving 10 bases not matched to a gene. The CDR3, as DNA: TGCGCCAGCAGTCTTTGGGGGGACAGGATTAATGAAAAACTGTTTTTT. Its translation is CASSLWGDRINEKLFF.

This clone appeared a few times. The chain employs TRBV6-4 and TRBJ1-2; possibly TRBD1 for D (6 bases). CDR1 and CDR2 (germline): MRHNA, SNTAGT. The V end was cut by 5 bases, the J end by 7 bases, with 14 bases between. The CDR3 is 13 residues long. CDR3 in amino acids: CASSPSGGGGYTF. The CDR3 bases are TGTGCCAGCAGTCCCTCGGGAGGGGGTGGCTACACCTTC.

This chain joins TRBV3-1 (or the pseudogene TRBV3-2) and TRBJ2-7; 15 nucleotides align to TRBD2. The V gene's germline CDR1 is LGHDT and CDR2 YNNKEL (reference sequence). This CDR3 contains 15 residues. J was trimmed by 3 bases and V by 5 bases; bases with no gene match: 2. The CDR3 sequence is CASSGTSGGLYEQYF. The CDR3 DNA is TGTGCCAGCAGCGGGACTAGCGGGGGGCTCTACGAGCAGTACTTC.

V is TRBV11-2 and J is TRBJ2-7; 10 nucleotides match TRBD1. Germline V gene lookup returns CDR1 SGHAT and CDR2 FQNNGV. V was clipped by 3 bases and J by 4 bases; unmatched bases: 6. The CDR3 extends over 15 amino acids. The CDR3 DNA reads TGTGCCAGCAGCTTCGGGACAGGGGAAGAGTACGAGCAGTACTTC. This gives the protein CASSFGTGEEYEQYF. Drawing the rest from reference TRBV11-2 and TRBJ2-7, the complete variable domain is EAGVAQSPRYKIIEKRQSVAFWCNPISGHATLYWYQQILGQGPKLLIQFQNNGVVDDSQLPKDRFSAERLKGVDSTLKIQPAKLEDSAVYLCASSFGTGEEYEQYFGPGTRLTVT.

The V gene is TRBV10-3, the J gene TRBJ2-2; unclear D gene. Germline assignment: CDR1 ENHRY and CDR2 SYGVKD. The CDR3 is 12 residues long. V lost 6 bases, J lost 5 bases, and 7 bases lay in between. CDR3 sequence (DNA): TGTGCCATCAGGGGTTTGACCGGGGAGCTGTTTTTT. Amino acids: CAIRGLTGELFF.

This clone turned up a few times. The gene calls are TRBV5-1 and TRBJ2-1; 9 bases line up with TRBD2. CDR1 and CDR2 (germline): SGHRS, YFSETQ. The CDR3 sequence is 15 residues long. Unmatched junction bases numbered 6, after V lost 1 base and J lost 7 bases. CDR3 bases: TGCGCCAGCAGCTTGTTTGCGGGGGGGCCTAATGAGCAGTTCTTC. It codes for CASSLFAGGPNEQFF.

The rearrangement links TRBV19 to TRBJ1-5; a weak D match, TRBD1 (5 bases). CDR1 is LNHDA, CDR2 SQIVND, per germline (reference sequence). This CDR3 has 15 amino acids. The V and J ends lost 5 bases and 1 base respectively, with 12 bases between them. The CDR3 is CASSSGGPSNQPQHF. CDR3 DNA sequence: TGTGCCAGTAGTTCTGGGGGACCGAGCAATCAGCCCCAGCATTTT. The variable domain in full, completed from reference TRBV19 and TRBJ1-5, reads DGGITQSPKYLFRKEGQNVTLSCEQNLNHDAMYWYRQDPGQGLRLIYYSQIVNDFQKGDIAEGYSVSREKKESFPLTVTSAQKNPTAFYLCASSSGGPSNQPQHFGDGTRLSIL.

This chain connects TRBV5-1 to TRBJ1-1; a possible D gene is TRBD1 (6 bases). The length of the CDR3 is 14 residues. CDR1 and CDR2 (germline): SGHRS, YFSETQ. V gave up 3 bases and J gave up 1 base, with 10 bases separating them. CDR3 sequence: CASSSIQGNTEAFF. CDR3 DNA: TGCGCCAGCAGCTCCATACAGGGGAACACTGAAGCTTTCTTT.

The CDR3 sequence is CAISESTGNQETQYF. The CDR3 nucleotides are TGTGCCATCAGTGAGTCGACAGGGAACCAAGAGACCCAGTACTTC. The V call is TRBV10-3, the J call TRBJ2-5; 7 bases are shared with TRBD1. The CDR3 has 15 residues. CDR1 ENHRY and CDR2 SYGVKD come from the germline V gene. With 0 bases clipped from V and 0 bases from J, the junction kept 1 base outside the gene matches.

The rearrangement joins TRBV28 to TRBJ2-7; maybe TRBD1 (6 bases). The CDR3 has 14 amino acids. Between the trimmed V and J ends, which lost 7 bases and 3 bases, there was a span of 16 bases. The germline V gene encodes CDR1 MDHEN and CDR2 SYDVKM. The CDR3 spells CASKVGASFYEQYF. CDR3 DNA sequence: TGTGCCAGCAAGGTGGGGGCTAGCTTCTACGAGCAGTACTTC.

This chain links TRBV5-4 with TRBJ2-7; the D gene is possibly TRBD1 (5 bases). This CDR3 region has 16 residues. Germline values: CDR1 SGHNT, CDR2 YYREEE (reference sequence). The V and J ends lost 0 bases and 1 base respectively, with 14 bases between them. CDR3: CASSLESQGTSYEQYF. Written as DNA, the CDR3 is TGTGCCAGCAGCTTGGAGAGCCAGGGAACATCCTACGAGCAGTACTTC.

The rearrangement joins TRBV5-1 to TRBJ2-5; 8 nucleotides agree with TRBD2. This CDR3 spans 14 amino acids. V shed 4 bases, J shed 4 bases, and the junction held 6 bases outside the gene matches. Germline V gives CDR1 SGHRS, CDR2 YFSETQ. This CDR3 reads CASSQIAGIETQYF. The CDR3 bases are TGCGCCAGCAGCCAGATAGCGGGAATAGAGACCCAGTACTTC. The entire variable domain, with the rest obtained from reference TRBV5-1 and TRBJ2-5, is as follows: KAGVTQTPRYLIKTRGQQVTLSCSPISGHRSVSWYQQTPGQGLQFLFEYFSETQRNKGNFPGRFSGRQFSNSRSEMNVSTLELGDSALYLCASSQIAGIETQYFGPGTRLLVL.

This clone was counted a few times. The V gene is TRBV7-6, the J gene TRBJ1-4; no firm D call. The germline gives CDR1 SGHVS, CDR2 FNYEAQ. Trimming removed 5 bases from V and 0 bases from J, with 13 bases in between. The CDR3 is 16 amino acids. The CDR3 bases are TGTGCCAGCAGCCTACGATCAGGCGCAACTAATGAAAAACTGTTTTTT. Amino acid sequence: CASSLRSGATNEKLFF.

J is TRBJ1-6 and V is TRBV5-5, with TRBD1 matching over 7 bases. Germline V CDR1 and CDR2: SGHKS, YYEKEE (reference sequence). J lost 9 bases, V lost 0 bases, and 6 bases had no gene match. The CDR3 has 15 residues. CDR3 loop: CASSLAAGGGSPLHF. CDR3 nucleotide sequence: TGTGCCAGCAGCTTGGCCGCAGGGGGGGGTTCACCCCTCCACTTT.

CDR3 sequence reads: CASSPGATNEKLFF. In DNA, the CDR3 is TGTGCCAGCAGCCCCGGGGCAACTAATGAAAAACTGTTTTTT. V gene TRBV6-2 or TRBV6-3 combines with J gene TRBJ1-4, with no clear D. There are 14 residues in the CDR3. V was shortened by 6 bases and J by 0 bases, with 8 bases between the two germline ends. Germline V gene lookup returns CDR1 MNHEY and CDR2 SVGEGT.

This clone has a handful of counts. The chain carries TRBV4-1 and TRBJ2-5, with TRBD2 identical over 8 bases. Germline V gives CDR1 MGHRA, CDR2 YSYEKL. CDR3 length: 16 residues. Unmatched junction bases numbered 12, after V lost 4 bases and J lost 5 bases. The CDR3 is CASSPGAGGGWETQYF. The CDR3 DNA sequence: TGCGCCAGCAGCCCGGGGGCGGGGGGCGGATGGGAGACCCAGTACTTC.

The chain has TRBV19 and TRBJ1-1, with D perhaps TRBD1 (5 bases). CDR1 and CDR2 from the germline V gene are LNHDA and SQIVND (reference sequence). V lost 3 bases and J 3 bases, leaving 11 bases between the germline ends. The CDR3 spans 14 residues. CDR3 protein: CASSMRGGDTEAFF. CDR3 DNA sequence: TGTGCCAGTAGTATGAGGGGAGGGGACACTGAAGCTTTCTTT.

The V and J genes are TRBV5-6 and TRBJ2-1, with D perhaps matching TRBD1 (6 bases). This CDR3 contains 11 residues. With 4 bases removed from V and 8 bases from J, the gap between germline ends came to 7 bases. Looked up from germline, CDR1 is SGHDT and CDR2 is YYEEEE. CDR3 sequence (DNA): TGTGCCAGCAGCGCAGGGGATGAGCAGTTCTTC. It specifies CASSAGDEQFF.

This clone was observed once. The rearrangement uses TRBV20-1 and TRBJ2-1, with D perhaps matching TRBD1 or TRBD2 (7 bases each). The germline V gene encodes CDR1 DFQATT and CDR2 SNEGSKA (reference sequence). CDR3 length: 16 amino acids. V lost 3 bases, J lost 12 bases, and 27 bases lay in between. The CDR3 DNA sequence: TGCAGTGCTAGTTATAGGGGGCGGGGGTCGGCCGGAGGGCAGTTCTTC. Its protein product is CSASYRGRGSAGGQFF.

This chain links TRBV12-3 or TRBV12-4 with TRBJ2-7, with no clear D. The V end lost 2 bases, the J end lost 4 bases, and 6 bases lay between the germline ends. The CDR3 has 12 residues. In DNA form, the CDR3 reads TGTGCCAGCAGTTTAAGCGCGTACGAGCAGTACTTC. This translates into CASSLSAYEQYF.

The chain links TRBV9 to TRBJ2-7; a possible D gene is TRBD1 (6 bases). The CDR3 consists of 15 residues. The V end was cut by 2 bases, the J end by 5 bases, with 17 bases between. CDR1 is SGDLS, CDR2 YYNGEE, per germline. CDR3 nucleotides: TGTGCCAGCAGCGTGGCCCCCAGCAGGGGCCACGAGCAGTACTTC. It is translated as CASSVAPSRGHEQYF.

V is TRBV25-1 and J is TRBJ2-3, with D tentatively TRBD1 (6 bases). The CDR3 is 13 residues long. V lost 7 bases, J lost 4 bases, and 12 bases lay in between. CDR1 is MGHDK, CDR2 SYGVNS, per germline. The DNA for the CDR3 is TGTGCCAGCACCCGAAGGGGGTCAGATACGCAGTATTTT. It yields the protein CASTRRGSDTQYF.

The rearrangement uses TRBV10-3 and TRBJ2-7, with 12 bases lining up with TRBD1. This CDR3 is built from 14 residues. V lost 5 bases, J lost 5 bases, and 4 bases stayed unmatched. CDR1 ENHRY and CDR2 SYGVKD come from the germline V gene. CDR3 nucleotides: TGTGCCATCAGTAAAGGGACAGGGGGCCACGAGCAGTACTTC. Translated, it gives CAISKGTGGHEQYF.

A single count supports this clone. This chain joins TRBV5-5 and TRBJ2-2, with 9 bases identical to TRBD1. Per germline, CDR1 SGHKS and CDR2 YYEKEE (reference sequence). This CDR3 spans 16 amino acids. J gave up 8 bases and V 2 bases, and 10 bases lay outside the gene matches. CDR3 sequence: CASSFGTGRGAGELFF. CDR3 in DNA: TGTGCCAGCAGCTTCGGGACAGGGAGAGGGGCGGGGGAGCTGTTTTTT.

Here the CDR3 DNA reads TGTGCCATAGGGGGACAGGGTGCAAGTGAGCAGTTCTTC. Encoded protein: CAIGGQGASEQFF. The chain joins TRBV27 to TRBJ2-1, with TRBD1 matching over 9 bases. The V gene end was trimmed by 10 bases and the J gene end by 9 bases; junction bases not matched to a gene: 10. CDR3 length equals 13 residues. Germline lookup yields CDR1 MNHEY and CDR2 SMNVEV (reference sequence).

This clone was found once. The chain recombines TRBV6-6 with TRBJ1-5, with 10 nucleotides matching TRBD1. Per the germline V gene, CDR1 is MNHNY and CDR2 is SVGAGI (reference sequence). This CDR3 comprises 16 residues. V shed 1 base and J 5 bases; nucleotides not matched to a gene: 5. Here the CDR3 DNA reads TGTGCCAGCAGTTACTTTCCGACAGGGGGCGATCAGCCCCAGCATTTT. Amino acid sequence: CASSYFPTGGDQPQHF.

This sequence joins TRBV6-2 or TRBV6-3 and TRBJ2-7; TRBD2 matches 7 bases. The CDR3 has 15 residues. Losses at the gene ends were 5 bases for V and 6 bases for J; bases not matched to a gene: 13. Germline-derived CDR1 and CDR2 are MNHEY and SVGEGT. The CDR3 reads CASSDGGSGYSEQYF. The DNA of the CDR3 is TGTGCCAGCAGTGACGGGGGGAGCGGGTATAGCGAGCAGTACTTC.

The chain combines TRBV6-6 with TRBJ1-1; D is possibly TRBD1 (5 bases). The V and J ends lost 0 bases and 11 bases respectively, with 16 bases between them. CDR3 length: 14 residues. CDR1 MNHNY and CDR2 SVGAGI come from the germline V gene (reference sequence). This CDR3 is CASSYSKDISWAFF. CDR3 coding DNA: TGTGCCAGCAGTTACTCGAAGGACATTTCTTGGGCTTTCTTT.

The rearrangement links TRBV2 to TRBJ2-7, with a tentative D call TRBD1 (6 bases). Trimming removed 4 bases from V and 0 bases from J, with 16 bases in between. Germline V gives CDR1 SNHLY, CDR2 FYNNEI. The length of the CDR3 is 16 residues. The CDR3 region has the DNA TGTGCCAGCAGTGGCCCACAGGGACCGATCTCCTACGAGCAGTACTTC. Its protein product is CASSGPQGPISYEQYF. The whole variable domain, filled in from reference TRBV2 and TRBJ2-7, reads EPEVTQTPSHQVTQMGQEVILRCVPISNHLYFYWYRQILGQKVEFLVSFYNNEISEKSEIFDDQFSVERPDGSNFTLKIRSTKLEDSAMYFCASSGPQGPISYEQYFGPGTRLTVT.

This clone was seen once. This CDR3 is CASSQGQGINSPLHF. CDR3 DNA: TGCGCCAGCAGCCAAGGACAGGGAATTAATTCACCCCTCCACTTT. V is TRBV4-3 and J is TRBJ1-6, with 7 nucleotides matching TRBD1. This CDR3 is built from 15 residues. The ends lost 1 base at V and 6 bases at J; junction bases unmatched: 3. The germline gives CDR1 LGHNA, CDR2 YSLEER.

The chain joins TRBV7-2 to TRBJ1-4; D possibly corresponds to TRBD1 (6 bases). V was trimmed by 2 bases and J by 7 bases, leaving 23 bases between them. This CDR3 is 18 amino acids long. In germline, CDR1 is SGHTA, CDR2 FQGNSA. The CDR3 here is CASSLLSPRTASGEKLFF. CDR3 nucleotide sequence: TGTGCCAGCAGCTTACTTAGCCCCCGGACAGCTTCAGGTGAAAAACTGTTTTTT.

This chain uses TRBV6-5 with TRBJ2-5; D is uncertain. The V end lost 10 bases, the J end lost 2 bases, and 17 bases lay between the germline ends. The CDR3 contains 14 residues. Germline V gene sequence: CDR1 MNHEY, CDR2 SVGAGI. For the CDR3, the DNA is TGTGCCACCGATCCGACGGGCCTACAAGAGACCCAGTACTTC. The encoded protein is CATDPTGLQETQYF.